The 14 T cell receptor beta chains presented below share a single source sample, sequenced in a study of molecular identifiers for immune sequencing clone quantification. TCRdb re-called the PCR reads with MiXCR, one entry per CDR3 protein. The sample consists of about 640,000 distinct CDR3 sequences, just under 20% of them appearing once. The sequencing input was naive CD8+ T cells from blood, with Jurkat cell RNA spiked in. This sample's subset: FACS-sorted CD8+CD4-CCR7+CD45RA+ naive T cells. These receptors all stem from a human donor in good health. Some libraries in this study had Jurkat cell RNA spiked in.

The chain couples TRBV28 to TRBJ2-7; 9 bases are shared with TRBD1. CDR1 is MDHEN, CDR2 SYDVKM, per germline. This CDR3 contains 13 residues. The V gene end was trimmed by 5 bases and the J gene end by 9 bases; junction bases not matched to a gene: 8. CDR3 amino acids: CASSPQGQGMQYF. CDR3 nucleotides: TGTGCCAGCAGTCCACAGGGACAGGGCATGCAGTACTTC.

This clonotype was seen repeatedly, ten times or more. V gene TRBV20-1 combines with J gene TRBJ2-3; 9 nucleotides align to TRBD2. The junction had 18 bases not matched to a gene; V was cut back by 6 bases and J by 2 bases. The germline CDR1 and CDR2 sequences are DFQATT and SNEGSKA (reference sequence). The CDR3 covers 18 residues. The CDR3 region is CSARGLAGPGTFTDTQYF. As DNA, the CDR3 is TGCAGTGCGCGAGGGCTAGCGGGACCGGGCACTTTCACAGATACGCAGTATTTT.

This clonotype was observed many times. The rearrangement joins TRBV29-1 to TRBJ2-7; a weak D match, TRBD1 (6 bases). CDR3 length: 12 residues. Germline values: CDR1 SQVTM, CDR2 ANQGSEA. The V end was cut by 0 bases, the J end by 6 bases, with 9 bases between. The CDR3 DNA reads TGCAGCGTTGAAGATCTGGGGGCCGAGCAGTACTTC. Residues: CSVEDLGAEQYF.

This clonotype was seen ten or more times. The rearrangement joins TRBV20-1 to TRBJ1-2; TRBD1 aligns across 7 bases. Germline V gives CDR1 DFQATT, CDR2 SNEGSKA (reference sequence). Unmatched junction bases numbered 13, after V lost 6 bases and J lost 0 bases. This CDR3 spans 16 amino acids. CDR3 sequence reads: CSAKKTGDPTNYGYTF. Here the CDR3 DNA reads TGCAGTGCCAAAAAAACAGGGGACCCTACTAACTATGGCTACACCTTC.

Details on this clonotype: A much larger clone sits a single nucleotide away, making a read error possible. This rearrangement joins TRBV5-6 to TRBJ1-1; perhaps TRBD1 as D (5 bases). The germline V gene encodes CDR1 SGHDT and CDR2 YYEEEE. With 6 bases removed from V and 2 bases from J, the gap between germline ends came to 17 bases. The CDR3 runs 15 residues. This CDR3 reads CASNSRGASNTEAFF. In DNA form, the CDR3 reads TGTGCCAGCAACTCTAGGGGAGCGAGTAACACTGAAGCTTTCTTT.

This clonotype came up once. CDR3 sequence reads: CASSQGPGDEQYF. As DNA, the CDR3 is TGCGCCAGCAGCCAGGGCCCGGGAGACGAGCAGTACTTC. The J gene is TRBJ2-7, the V gene TRBV4-1, with D possibly matching TRBD2 (6 bases). V gave up 3 bases and J gave up 5 bases, with 11 bases separating them. The CDR3 is 13 amino acids. Germline values: CDR1 MGHRA, CDR2 YSYEKL.

This clonotype has a handful of counts. This chain links TRBV11-2 with TRBJ2-7; D is ambiguous. Trimming removed 1 base from V and 2 bases from J, with 24 bases in between. CDR3 length: 19 residues. CDR1 and CDR2 from the germline V gene are SGHAT and FQNNGV. The chain's CDR3 is CASSLGDWALSGVTYEQYF. In nucleotides, the CDR3 is TGTGCCAGCAGCTTAGGGGATTGGGCCTTATCGGGTGTGACCTACGAGCAGTACTTC.

In this sample, this clonotype turned up a few times. The J gene is TRBJ2-7, the V gene TRBV28; 9 nucleotides match TRBD1. Germline V CDR1 and CDR2: MDHEN, SYDVKM. The CDR3 spans 15 residues. J was trimmed by 4 bases and V by 6 bases; bases with no gene match: 10. The CDR3 coding sequence is TGTGCCAGCAGCACCACTCGGGACAGGGCTTACGAGCAGTACTTC. This gives the protein CASSTTRDRAYEQYF.

With regard to this clonotype: One end of the junction is discordant with germline, which a read error may explain. The chain uses TRBV7-9 and TRBJ2-7; D tentatively reads TRBD1 or TRBD2 (5 bases each). This CDR3 is 15 amino acids long. Per the germline V gene, CDR1 is SEHNR and CDR2 is FQNEAQ (reference sequence). The CDR3 nucleotides are TGTACCAGCAGCTCCATAACGGGACGCTCCTACGAGCAGCACTTC. Residues: CTSSSITGRSYEQHF.

The sample holds many counts of this clonotype. The rearrangement joins TRBV4-1 to TRBJ1-1, with D hard to call. The CDR3 has 14 residues. V lost 0 bases to trimming and J lost 9 bases, with 14 bases between them. The germline gives CDR1 MGHRA, CDR2 YSYEKL. DNA for the CDR3: TGCGCCAGCAGCCAAGACGGTATGGACTCGCAAGCTTTCTTT. It codes for CASSQDGMDSQAFF.

This clonotype was detected only a few times. The chain has TRBV5-5 and TRBJ1-3; D uncertain. V gave up 3 bases and J gave up 0 bases, with 10 bases separating them. CDR3 length equals 15 residues. The germline CDR1 and CDR2 sequences are SGHKS and YYEKEE (reference sequence). CDR3 nucleotides: TGTGCCAGCAGCTGGACGGATGACTCTGGAAACACCATATATTTT. Translation gives CASSWTDDSGNTIYF. Together with reference TRBV5-5 and TRBJ1-3, the CDR3 gives the full variable domain: DAGVTQSPTHLIKTRGQQVTLRCSPISGHKSVSWYQQVLGQGPQFIFQYYEKEERGRGNFPDRFSARQFPNYSSELNVNALLLGDSALYLCASSWTDDSGNTIYFGEGSWLTVV.

The rearrangement uses TRBV6-5 and TRBJ1-1; D is undetermined. This CDR3 contains 15 residues. Per the germline V gene, CDR1 is MNHEY and CDR2 is SVGAGI. Trimming left V 5 bases short and J 0 bases short, with 13 bases between. CDR3 sequence (DNA): TGTGCCAGCAGTACCGTAGGAGGCTTGAACACTGAAGCTTTCTTT. Encoded protein: CASSTVGGLNTEAFF.

In its sample, this clonotype was seen many times. This chain connects TRBV6-6 to TRBJ2-7, with 7 bases identical to TRBD1. Germline CDR1 MNHNY, CDR2 SVGAGI (reference sequence). The V segment lost 5 bases and the J segment 2 bases; nucleotides outside the gene matches: 6. This CDR3 contains 14 residues. The CDR3 loop reads CASSHGDSTYEQYF. CDR3 nucleotides: TGTGCCAGCAGTCACGGGGACAGCACCTACGAGCAGTACTTC.

V is TRBV5-6 and J is TRBJ2-2, with 12 bases that match TRBD1. J gave up 7 bases and V 0 bases, and 13 bases lay outside the gene matches. Germline CDR1 is SGHDT and CDR2 is YYEEEE. This CDR3 region has 19 residues. CDR3 DNA sequence: TGTGCCAGCAGCTTGGAAATTCACCCGGGACAGGGGGCGGTCGGGGAGCTGTTTTTT. Its protein is CASSLEIHPGQGAVGELFF.